The 14 T cell receptor beta chains below were found in one sample sequenced in a study of cytomegalovirus exposure and HLA in healthy donors. TCRdb's copy holds only in-frame clones and misses some; the assay was immunoSEQ multiplex PCR. The data contain roughly 250,000 clones, 70% to 90% of them singletons. The sequenced material came from PBMCs. These receptors came from a woman in her 30s in good health and CMV-seropositive.

V and J are TRBV14 and TRBJ2-4, with D unresolved. The V end lost 1 base, the J end lost 7 bases, and 8 bases lay between the germline ends. Germline V gene sequence: CDR1 SGHDN, CDR2 FVKESK. The CDR3 covers 13 residues. The CDR3 here is CASSQAVANIQYF. For the CDR3, the DNA is TGTGCCAGCAGCCAAGCCGTTGCGAACATTCAGTACTTC.

The chain uses TRBV18 and TRBJ2-5, with D hard to call. Between the trimmed V and J ends, which lost 6 bases and 0 bases, there was a span of 8 bases. CDR1 and CDR2 from the germline V gene are KGHSH and LQKENI. The CDR3 consists of 13 residues. DNA for the CDR3: TGTGCCAGCTCCCTAACGTACCAAGAGACCCAGTACTTC. Its translation: CASSLTYQETQYF.

This sequence joins TRBV19 and TRBJ2-7; D gene unclear. V was cut by 3 bases and J by 4 bases, with 10 bases left in between. The CDR3 length is 13 residues. The germline CDR1 and CDR2 sequences are LNHDA and SQIVND (reference sequence). CDR3 in DNA: TGTGCCAGTAGTATGGAAGGAGCATACGAGCAGTACTTC. Its protein product is CASSMEGAYEQYF.

This clone is a singleton in its sample. J is TRBJ2-7 and V is TRBV27, with 9 bases fitting TRBD1. The germline V gene encodes CDR1 MNHEY and CDR2 SMNVEV (reference sequence). CDR3 length: 14 amino acids. V was clipped by 6 bases and J by 5 bases; unmatched bases: 8. The CDR3 DNA is TGTGCCAGCAGACGCGCCGGGACAGGGAACGAGCAGTACTTC. Translated: CASRRAGTGNEQYF.

The gene calls are TRBV28 and TRBJ2-2; the match to TRBD1 covers 8 bases. V lost 4 bases, J lost 3 bases, and 7 bases stayed unmatched. The CDR3 contains 16 residues. CDR1 and CDR2 (germline): MDHEN, SYDVKM. The CDR3 nucleotides read TGTGCCAGCAGTTCCCCGGACAGGGACTACACCGGGGAGCTGTTTTTT. Translated: CASSSPDRDYTGELFF.

The J gene is TRBJ2-1, the V gene TRBV11-1; TRBD2 matches at 9 bases. Germline assignment: CDR1 SGHAT and CDR2 FQDESV (reference sequence). The CDR3 consists of 15 residues. V gave up 1 base and J gave up 4 bases; unmatched junction bases: 2. The CDR3 here is CASSLGLAGYNEQFF. Here the CDR3 DNA reads TGTGCCAGCAGCTTAGGTCTAGCGGGATACAATGAGCAGTTCTTC.

The chain couples TRBV5-6 to TRBJ2-1; 11 bases match TRBD2. The CDR3 runs 16 residues. The junction had 4 bases not matched to a gene; V was cut back by 2 bases and J by 3 bases. Per germline, CDR1 SGHDT and CDR2 YYEEEE. CDR3 protein: CASSLGLAGDYNEQFF. The CDR3 DNA follows: TGTGCCAGCAGCTTAGGACTAGCGGGTGACTACAATGAGCAGTTCTTC.

The rearrangement links TRBV10-1 to TRBJ2-3; no clear D gene. Germline CDR1 and CDR2: WNHNN and SYGVQD (reference sequence). Trimming took 4 bases from V and 0 from J, leaving 11 bases between them. This CDR3 comprises 15 residues. The CDR3 reads CASSGQRTSTDTQYF. DNA for the CDR3: TGCGCCAGCAGTGGGCAGCGAACTAGCACAGATACGCAGTATTTT.

This clone was picked up one time. In DNA form, the CDR3 reads TGTGCCAGCAGTCAGCAGGGTAGAGGAGATACGCAGTATTTT. Its translation is CASSQQGRGDTQYF. The chain has TRBV6-5 and TRBJ2-3, with D perhaps matching TRBD1 (5 bases). The CDR3 covers 14 residues. V lost 5 bases and J 5 bases, leaving 14 bases between the germline ends. Germline CDR1 MNHEY, CDR2 SVGAGI.

This chain connects TRBV2 to TRBJ2-7, with a weak D call TRBD1 (5 bases). CDR1 and CDR2 from the germline V gene are SNHLY and FYNNEI. The CDR3 has 13 residues. V gave up 10 bases and J gave up 3 bases, with 16 bases separating them. The CDR3: CATDSGIRYEQYF. DNA of the CDR3: TGTGCCACCGACTCAGGGATCCGCTACGAGCAGTACTTC.

This clone was recorded only once. The gene calls are TRBV5-4 and TRBJ1-1; 7 bases line up with TRBD1. The CDR3 has 15 residues. CDR1 and CDR2 (germline): SGHNT, YYREEE (reference sequence). Trimming removed 3 bases from V and 0 bases from J; junction bases left unmatched: 5. The CDR3: CASSSFDRVNTEAFF. In DNA form, the CDR3 reads TGTGCCAGCAGCTCATTCGACAGGGTGAACACTGAAGCTTTCTTT.

CDR3 in DNA: TGTGCCAGTAAGACGGCTATGAGGACTGAAGCTTTCTTT. This translates into CASKTAMRTEAFF. The V and J genes are TRBV6-1 and TRBJ1-1; D ambiguous. CDR3 length: 13 residues. V lost 9 bases and J lost 5, with 16 bases in between. The germline gives CDR1 MNHNS, CDR2 SASEGT.

The V gene is TRBV27, the J gene TRBJ1-1; 7 bases line up with TRBD1. The germline gives CDR1 MNHEY, CDR2 SMNVEV (reference sequence). V trimming: 3 bases; J trimming: 11 bases; junction bases outside the gene matches: 9. This CDR3 is built from 13 residues. The CDR3 bases are TGTGCCAGCAGTTTCGGGCCGGGACAGTTGGCTTTCTTT. This translates into CASSFGPGQLAFF.

This clone was detected only a few times. The V gene is TRBV2, the J gene TRBJ1-5, with TRBD1 matching over 7 bases. There are 13 residues in the CDR3. Germline assignment: CDR1 SNHLY and CDR2 FYNNEI. The junction had 5 bases not matched to a gene; V was cut back by 5 bases and J by 7 bases. CDR3 loop: CASSRDREQPQHF. CDR3 DNA sequence: TGTGCCAGCAGTCGAGACAGGGAACAGCCCCAGCATTTT.